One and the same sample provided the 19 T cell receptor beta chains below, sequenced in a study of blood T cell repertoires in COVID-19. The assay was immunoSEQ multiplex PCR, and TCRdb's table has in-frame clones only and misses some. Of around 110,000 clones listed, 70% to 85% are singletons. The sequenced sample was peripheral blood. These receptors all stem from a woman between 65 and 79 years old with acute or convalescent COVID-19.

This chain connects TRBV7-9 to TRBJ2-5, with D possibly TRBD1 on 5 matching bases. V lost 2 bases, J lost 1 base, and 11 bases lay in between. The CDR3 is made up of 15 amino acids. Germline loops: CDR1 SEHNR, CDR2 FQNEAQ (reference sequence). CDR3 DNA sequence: TGTGCCAGCAGCTTAACCCTAGACAGCCAAGAGACCCAGTACTTC. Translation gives CASSLTLDSQETQYF.

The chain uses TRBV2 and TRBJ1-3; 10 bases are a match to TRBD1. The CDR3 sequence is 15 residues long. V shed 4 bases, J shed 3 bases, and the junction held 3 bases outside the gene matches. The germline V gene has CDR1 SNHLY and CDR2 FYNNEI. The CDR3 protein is CASSVTGGGGNTIYF. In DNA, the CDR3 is TGTGCCAGCAGTGTGACAGGGGGCGGTGGAAACACCATATATTTT.

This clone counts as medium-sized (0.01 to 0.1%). This chain's CDR3 is CAGGQGVDDYGYTF. In DNA form, the CDR3 reads TGTGCCGGGGGACAGGGGGTTGACGACTATGGCTACACCTTC. The V call is TRBV30, the J call TRBJ1-2, with 11 bases identical to TRBD1. V lost 8 bases and J lost 3; bases outside the gene matches: 8. The CDR3 is 14 residues long. Per germline, CDR1 GTSNPN and CDR2 SVGIG (reference sequence).

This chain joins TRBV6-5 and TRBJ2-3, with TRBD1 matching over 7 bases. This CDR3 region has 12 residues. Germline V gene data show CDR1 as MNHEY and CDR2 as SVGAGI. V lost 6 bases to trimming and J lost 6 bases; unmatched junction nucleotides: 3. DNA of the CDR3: TGTGCCAGCAGCGGACAGGCGGATACGCAGTATTTT. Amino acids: CASSGQADTQYF.

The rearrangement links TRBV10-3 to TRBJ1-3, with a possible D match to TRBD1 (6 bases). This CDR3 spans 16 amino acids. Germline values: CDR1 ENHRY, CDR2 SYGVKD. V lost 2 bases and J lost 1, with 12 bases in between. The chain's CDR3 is CAISEATGSSGNTIYF. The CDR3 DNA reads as TGTGCCATCAGTGAGGCAACAGGGTCTTCTGGAAACACCATATATTTT.

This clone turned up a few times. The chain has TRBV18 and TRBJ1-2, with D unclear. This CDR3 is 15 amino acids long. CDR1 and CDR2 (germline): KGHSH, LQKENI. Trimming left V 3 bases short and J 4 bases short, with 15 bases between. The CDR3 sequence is CASSPLVPGSYGYTF. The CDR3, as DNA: TGTGCCAGCTCACCCCTCGTCCCCGGGAGCTATGGCTACACCTTC.

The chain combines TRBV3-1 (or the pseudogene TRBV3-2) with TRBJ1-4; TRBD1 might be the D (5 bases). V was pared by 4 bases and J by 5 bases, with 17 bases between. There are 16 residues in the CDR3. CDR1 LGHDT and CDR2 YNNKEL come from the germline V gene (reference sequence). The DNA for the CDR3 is TGTGCCAGCAGCCCGACTGGGGCCCCTTTGAATGAAAAACTGTTTTTT. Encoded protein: CASSPTGAPLNEKLFF.

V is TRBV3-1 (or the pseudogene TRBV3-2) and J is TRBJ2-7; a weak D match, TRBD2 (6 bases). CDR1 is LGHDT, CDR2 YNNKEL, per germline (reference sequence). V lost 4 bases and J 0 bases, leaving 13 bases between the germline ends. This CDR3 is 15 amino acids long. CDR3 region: CASSPGGVFSYEQYF. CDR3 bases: TGTGCCAGCAGCCCCGGAGGGGTGTTCTCCTACGAGCAGTACTTC.

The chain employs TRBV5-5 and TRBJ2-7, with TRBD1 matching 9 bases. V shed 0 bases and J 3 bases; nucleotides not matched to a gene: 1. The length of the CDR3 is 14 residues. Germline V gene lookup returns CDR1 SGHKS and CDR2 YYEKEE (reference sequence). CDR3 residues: CASSLEGQGYEQYV. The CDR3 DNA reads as TGTGCCAGCAGCTTGGAGGGACAGGGCTACGAGCAGTACGTC.

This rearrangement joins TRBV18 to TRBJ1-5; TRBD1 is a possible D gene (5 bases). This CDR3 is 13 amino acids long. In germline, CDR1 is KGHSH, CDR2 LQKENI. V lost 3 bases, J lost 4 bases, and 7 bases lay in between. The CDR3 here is CASSPTGNQPQHF. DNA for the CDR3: TGTGCCAGCTCACCCACAGGTAATCAGCCCCAGCATTTT.

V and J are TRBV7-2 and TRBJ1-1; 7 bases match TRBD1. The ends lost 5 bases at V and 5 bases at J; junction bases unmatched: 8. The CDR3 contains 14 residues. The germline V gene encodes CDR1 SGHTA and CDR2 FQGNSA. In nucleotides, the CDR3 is TGTGCCAGCAGCCCACAGGGGCGACGGACTGAAGCTTTCTTT. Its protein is CASSPQGRRTEAFF.

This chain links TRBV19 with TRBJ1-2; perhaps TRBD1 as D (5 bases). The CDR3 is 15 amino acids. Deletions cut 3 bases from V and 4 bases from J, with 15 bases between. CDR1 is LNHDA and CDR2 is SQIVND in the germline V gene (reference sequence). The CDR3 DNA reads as TGTGCCAGTAGTATTGGCCAGGGATCGATCTATGGCTACACCTTC. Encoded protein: CASSIGQGSIYGYTF.

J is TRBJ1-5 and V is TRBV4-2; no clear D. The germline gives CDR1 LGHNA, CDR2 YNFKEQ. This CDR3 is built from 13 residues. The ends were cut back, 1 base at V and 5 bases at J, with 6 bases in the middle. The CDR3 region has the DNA TGTGCCAGCAGCCAAGGAGAGTATCAGCCCCAGCATTTT. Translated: CASSQGEYQPQHF.

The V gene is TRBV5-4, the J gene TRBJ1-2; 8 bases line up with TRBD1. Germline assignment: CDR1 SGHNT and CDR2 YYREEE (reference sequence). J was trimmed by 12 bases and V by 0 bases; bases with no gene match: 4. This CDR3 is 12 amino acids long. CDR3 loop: CASSLAQGADTF. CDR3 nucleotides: TGTGCCAGCAGCTTGGCGCAGGGGGCAGACACCTTC.

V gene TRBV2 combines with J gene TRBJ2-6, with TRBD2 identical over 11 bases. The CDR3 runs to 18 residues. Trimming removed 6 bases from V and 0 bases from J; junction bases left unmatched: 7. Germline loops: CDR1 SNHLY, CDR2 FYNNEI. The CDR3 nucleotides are TGTGCCAGCAGGGCCCTAGCGGGGGGTCTCTCTGGGGCCAACGTCCTGACTTTC. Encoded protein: CASRALAGGLSGANVLTF.

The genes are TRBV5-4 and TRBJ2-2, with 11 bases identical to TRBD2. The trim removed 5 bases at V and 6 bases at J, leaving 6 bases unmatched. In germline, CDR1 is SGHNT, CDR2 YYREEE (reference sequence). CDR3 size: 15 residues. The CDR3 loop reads CASSPGTSGPGELFF. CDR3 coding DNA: TGTGCCAGCAGTCCCGGGACTAGCGGACCCGGGGAGCTGTTTTTT.

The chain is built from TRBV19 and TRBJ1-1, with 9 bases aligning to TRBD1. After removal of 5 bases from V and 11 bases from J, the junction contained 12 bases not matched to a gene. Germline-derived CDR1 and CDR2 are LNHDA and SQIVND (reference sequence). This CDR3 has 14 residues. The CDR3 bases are TGTGCCAGTAGTCCAGACCCCTGGACAGGGGATGCTTTCTTT. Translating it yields CASSPDPWTGDAFF.

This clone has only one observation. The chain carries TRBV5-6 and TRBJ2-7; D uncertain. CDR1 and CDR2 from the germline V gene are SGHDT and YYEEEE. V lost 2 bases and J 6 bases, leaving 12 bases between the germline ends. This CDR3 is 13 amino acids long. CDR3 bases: TGTGCCAGCAGCTTCCCGGGTTTCACCGAGCAGTACTTC. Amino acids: CASSFPGFTEQYF.

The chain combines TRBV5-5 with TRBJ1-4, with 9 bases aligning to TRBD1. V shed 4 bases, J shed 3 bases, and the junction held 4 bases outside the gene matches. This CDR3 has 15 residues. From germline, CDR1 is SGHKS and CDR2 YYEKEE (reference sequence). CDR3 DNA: TGTGCCAGCAGCACACACAGGGGGCCTAATGAAAAACTGTTTTTT. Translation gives CASSTHRGPNEKLFF.